There are a few counts of the clone carrying this T cell receptor (beta chain). The V segment lost 5 bases and the J segment 0 bases; nucleotides outside the gene matches: 4. CDR3 length: 16 residues. This sample was included in a study of human T cells and chemical hapten exposure. TCRdb reprocessed the RACE reads via MiXCR and lists one record per CDR3 protein. This table has under 400,000 distinct CDR3 sequences, 5.1% appearing once. Time point described: pre-sensitization, week 0. Regarding treatment: therapeutic diphenylcyclopropenone sensitization with weekly scalp DPC. The clonotype was recovered from a woman aged 45 to 65 with alopecia areata. Some clones in this sample may be carry-over from other donors' samples. The sample consisted of whole blood, taken in connection with sensitization to the hapten diphenylcyclopropenone (DPC). V and J are TRBV12-3 or TRBV12-4 and TRBJ1-5, with TRBD1 matching over 10 bases. CDR3 in DNA: TGTGCCAGCAGTCCCCGGGACAGGGGTAGCAATCAGCCCCAGCATTTT. Translation: CASSPRDRGSNQPQHF.